The 17 T cell receptor beta chains below all came from one sample that was sequenced in a study of blood T cell repertoires in COVID-19 (dated by TCRdb to about 2020). The method behind the library was the immunoSEQ multiplex PCR assay. Entries here come from immuneACCESS through TCRdb and include only in-frame sequences with V and J called. Some clones fail to appear in such tables; in the studies checked, an unresolved V gene covers under half of the shortfall, and the cause of the remainder is unknown. The sample includes 150,000 to 200,000 clones, with 88% observed a single time. The biggest ten clones account for around 9.5% of the sample. The specimen sequenced was PBMCs or T cells enriched from blood (not recorded which). The receptors originated from a woman between 18 and 30 years old who had recovered from COVID-19.

The CDR3 sequence: CASSLWGGTATYEQYF. Here the CDR3 DNA reads TGTGCCAGCAGCTTATGGGGGGGGACTGCAACCTACGAGCAGTACTTC. The chain uses TRBV7-2 and TRBJ2-7; 7 bases agree with TRBD2. The V gene's germline CDR1 is SGHTA and CDR2 FQGNSA. This CDR3 comprises 16 residues. V gave up 2 bases and J gave up 2 bases; unmatched junction bases: 9.

The V and J genes are TRBV21-1 and TRBJ2-6; TRBD2, the D gene given by the table, was not confirmed from the DNA. TRBV21-1 is marked as a pseudogene. The CDR3 sequence is 20 residues long. As DNA, the CDR3 is TGTGCCAGCAGCAAGACAGAGATTAGCGGGAGTTCCCCCGGGGCCAACGTCCTGACTTTC. It translates to CASSKTEISGSSPGANVLTF.

The J gene is TRBJ1-3, the V gene TRBV11-3; a weak D match, TRBD1 (6 bases). The CDR3 is 13 residues long. The V gene's germline CDR1 is SGHNT and CDR2 YENEEA. Trimming cost V 6 bases and J 2 bases, with 8 bases left between them. CDR3: CASSTGPGNTIYF. Here the CDR3 DNA reads TGTGCCAGCAGTACAGGGCCTGGAAACACCATATATTTT.

The chain employs TRBV7-9 and TRBJ1-1; D unclear. CDR1 is SEHNR and CDR2 is FQNEAQ in the germline V gene (reference sequence). The ends were cut back, 1 base at V and 7 bases at J, with 13 bases in the middle. The CDR3 contains 14 residues. The CDR3 sequence: CASSLGRQEDEAFF. Here the CDR3 DNA reads TGTGCCAGCAGCTTAGGAAGACAAGAAGATGAAGCTTTCTTT. The full variable domain, completed using reference TRBV7-9 and TRBJ1-1, is DTGVSQNPRHKITKRGQNVTFRCDPISEHNRLYWYRQTLGQGPEFLTYFQNEAQLEKSRLLSDRFSAERPKGSFSTLEIQRTEQGDSAMYLCASSLGRQEDEAFFGQGTRLTVV.

On this clone: Germline is not matched at one junction end, which may reflect a read error. The chain recombines TRBV7-7 with TRBJ2-6; D may be TRBD2 (7 bases). This CDR3 has 18 amino acids. Germline V CDR1 and CDR2: SSHAT, FNYEAQ (reference sequence). CDR3 DNA: TGTGCTAGCAGCTTATACCACAGGGACTACTCTGGGGCCAACGTCCTGACTTTC. Its protein product is CASSLYHRDYSGANVLTF.

This clone was picked up one time. The chain couples TRBV4-2 to TRBJ2-3; the match to TRBD2 covers 9 bases. This CDR3 region has 15 residues. The germline CDR1 and CDR2 sequences are LGHNA and YNFKEQ. V lost 1 base to trimming and J lost 4 bases; unmatched junction nucleotides: 3. Here the CDR3 reads CASSQVSSGADTQYF. CDR3 coding DNA: TGTGCCAGCAGCCAAGTGTCTAGCGGGGCAGATACGCAGTATTTT.

This rearrangement joins TRBV12-3 or TRBV12-4 to TRBJ2-7; 7 nucleotides line up with TRBD1. The J segment lost 3 bases and the V segment lost 2 bases, leaving 1 base of the junction unmatched. The CDR3 totals 13 residues. The CDR3 reads CASSLSGGYEQYF. CDR3 DNA: TGTGCCAGCAGTTTATCAGGGGGCTACGAGCAGTACTTC.

The chain combines TRBV6-5 with TRBJ2-3, with a tentative D call TRBD1 (6 bases). Germline V gene data show CDR1 as MNHEY and CDR2 as SVGAGI. This CDR3 region has 12 residues. Trimming shortened V by 6 bases and J by 9 bases, and 13 bases separated the two germline ends. CDR3 residues: CASSQQGSTQYF. CDR3 sequence (DNA): TGTGCCAGCAGCCAACAGGGTTCGACGCAGTATTTT.

The gene calls are TRBV9 and TRBJ1-6; D is ambiguous. The CDR3 has 16 amino acids. The germline gives CDR1 SGDLS, CDR2 YYNGEE. Deletions cut 0 bases from V and 0 bases from J, with 7 bases between. The CDR3 bases are TGTGCCAGCAGCGTAGGCGGCAGCTCCTATAATTCACCCCTCCACTTT. Protein: CASSVGGSSYNSPLHF.

The chain is built from TRBV5-1 and TRBJ2-1; 9 bases match TRBD1. This CDR3 is 17 amino acids long. Germline V gene data show CDR1 as SGHRS and CDR2 as YFSETQ. V gave up 4 bases and J gave up 4 bases; unmatched junction bases: 12. The CDR3 sequence: CASSGAPGQGFYNEQFF. The CDR3 DNA reads as TGCGCCAGCAGCGGAGCTCCGGGACAGGGTTTTTACAATGAGCAGTTCTTC.

The chain employs TRBV28 and TRBJ1-5; D remains unclear. The V gene lost 5 bases and the J gene lost 5 bases, with 16 bases spanning the gap. The V gene's germline CDR1 is MDHEN and CDR2 SYDVKM. This CDR3 is built from 15 residues. The CDR3 is CASSRPGGGYQPQHF. CDR3 coding DNA: TGTGCCAGCAGTCGACCGGGAGGAGGTTATCAGCCCCAGCATTTT.

The chain is built from TRBV6-5 and TRBJ2-7, with 7 bases lining up with TRBD1. The V gene's germline CDR1 is MNHEY and CDR2 SVGAGI. The CDR3 contains 14 residues. V lost 6 bases and J lost 1; bases outside the gene matches: 6. CDR3 nucleotide sequence: TGTGCCAGCAGCCAACAGGGGACGTCCTACGAGCAGTACTTC. It specifies CASSQQGTSYEQYF.

The sample holds one count of this clone. This chain links TRBV2 with TRBJ1-2; a possible D gene is TRBD1 (6 bases). The CDR3 spans 15 residues. Germline V lookup: CDR1 SNHLY, CDR2 FYNNEI. V dropped 6 bases and J dropped 4 bases, with 18 bases sitting between them. The CDR3: CASSHRERLSYGYTF. The CDR3 DNA is TGTGCCAGCAGCCACAGGGAGCGGTTAAGCTATGGCTACACCTTC. The variable domain in full, completed from reference TRBV2 and TRBJ1-2, reads EPEVTQTPSHQVTQMGQEVILRCVPISNHLYFYWYRQILGQKVEFLVSFYNNEISEKSEIFDDQFSVERPDGSNFTLKIRSTKLEDSAMYFCASSHRERLSYGYTFGSGTRLTVV.

The chain recombines TRBV7-2 with TRBJ1-5; tentative D call: TRBD1 (6 bases). CDR3 length equals 17 residues. Looked up from germline, CDR1 is SGHTA and CDR2 is FQGNSA. V lost 2 bases and J lost 3, with 17 bases in between. CDR3: CASSLSRAGAINQPQHF. The CDR3 bases are TGTGCCAGCAGCTTAAGCCGGGCAGGGGCGATCAATCAGCCCCAGCATTTT.

The chain has TRBV21-1 and TRBJ2-1; TRBD2, the table's D call, lacks a check against the DNA. TRBV21-1 is annotated as a pseudogene. CDR3 length: 16 amino acids. The CDR3 sequence: CASSHRRLILGNEQFF. Written as DNA, the CDR3 is TGTGCCAGCAGCCACCGGCGACTTATCCTGGGCAATGAGCAGTTCTTC.

The chain carries TRBV19 and TRBJ2-7, with 10 bases fitting TRBD1. Germline assignment: CDR1 LNHDA and CDR2 SQIVND (reference sequence). V lost 5 bases and J lost 3; bases outside the gene matches: 13. This CDR3 has 17 residues. The CDR3 DNA is TGTGCCAGTAGTTCCAAATGGGACAGGGGAGGCAACTACGAGCAGTACTTC. As protein: CASSSKWDRGGNYEQYF.

The count of this clone is one. The genes are TRBV7-8 and TRBJ2-2, with a weak D call TRBD2 (5 bases). Trimming removed 5 bases from V and 1 base from J, with 14 bases in between. The CDR3 length is 16 residues. The germline V gene encodes CDR1 SGHVS and CDR2 FQNEAQ. The chain's CDR3 is CASSPSEAGNTGELFF. CDR3 nucleotides: TGTGCCAGCAGCCCCAGCGAGGCGGGGAACACCGGGGAGCTGTTTTTT. The full variable domain, in which reference TRBV7-8 and TRBJ2-2 provide the parts outside the CDR3, is GAGVSQSPRYKVAKRGQDVALRCDPISGHVSLFWYQQALGQGPEFLTYFQNEAQLDKSGLPSDRFFAERPEGSVSTLKIQRTQQEDSAVYLCASSPSEAGNTGELFFGEGSRLTVL.